The source of this T cell receptor (beta chain) is a study of shared clonotypes between healthy human individuals. CDR3 length: 16 amino acids. Germline values: CDR1 SGHTA, CDR2 FQGNSA. V dropped 8 bases and J dropped 6; count of bases not matched to a gene: 10. TCRdb keeps only in-frame clones here, not all; method: immunoSEQ multiplex PCR. The sample carries 2.3 million or so clones, 93% recorded once. The chain is built from TRBV7-2 and TRBJ2-1; TRBD2 aligns across 13 bases. Input material: naive CD4+ T cells from PBMCs. Subset meaning: CD45RA+ positively selected. The sequence came from a man aged 18 to 30 in good health. Some clones in this sample may be carry-over from other donors' samples. The CDR3 sequence: CASCDRTSGSANEQFF. For the CDR3, the DNA is TGTGCCAGCTGCGATCGGACTAGCGGGAGTGCCAATGAGCAGTTCTTC.